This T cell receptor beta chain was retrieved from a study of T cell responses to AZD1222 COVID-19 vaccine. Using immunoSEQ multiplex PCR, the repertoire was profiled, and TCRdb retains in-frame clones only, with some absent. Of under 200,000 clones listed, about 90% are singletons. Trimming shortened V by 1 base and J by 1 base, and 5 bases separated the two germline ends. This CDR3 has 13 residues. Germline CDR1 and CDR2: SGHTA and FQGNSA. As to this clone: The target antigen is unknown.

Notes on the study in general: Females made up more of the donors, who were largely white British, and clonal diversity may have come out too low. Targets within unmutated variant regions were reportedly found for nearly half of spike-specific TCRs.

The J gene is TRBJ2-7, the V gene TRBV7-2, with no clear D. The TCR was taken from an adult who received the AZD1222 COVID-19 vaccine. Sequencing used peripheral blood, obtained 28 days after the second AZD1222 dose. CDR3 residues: CASSLGISYEQYF. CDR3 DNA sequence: TGTGCCAGCAGCTTAGGGATATCCTACGAGCAGTACTTC. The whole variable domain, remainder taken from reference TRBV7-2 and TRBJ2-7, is GAGVSQSPSNKVTEKGKDVELRCDPISGHTALYWYRQSLGQGLEFLIYFQGNSAPDKSGLPSDRFSAERTGGSVSTLTIQRTQQEDSAVYLCASSLGISYEQYFGPGTRLTVT.